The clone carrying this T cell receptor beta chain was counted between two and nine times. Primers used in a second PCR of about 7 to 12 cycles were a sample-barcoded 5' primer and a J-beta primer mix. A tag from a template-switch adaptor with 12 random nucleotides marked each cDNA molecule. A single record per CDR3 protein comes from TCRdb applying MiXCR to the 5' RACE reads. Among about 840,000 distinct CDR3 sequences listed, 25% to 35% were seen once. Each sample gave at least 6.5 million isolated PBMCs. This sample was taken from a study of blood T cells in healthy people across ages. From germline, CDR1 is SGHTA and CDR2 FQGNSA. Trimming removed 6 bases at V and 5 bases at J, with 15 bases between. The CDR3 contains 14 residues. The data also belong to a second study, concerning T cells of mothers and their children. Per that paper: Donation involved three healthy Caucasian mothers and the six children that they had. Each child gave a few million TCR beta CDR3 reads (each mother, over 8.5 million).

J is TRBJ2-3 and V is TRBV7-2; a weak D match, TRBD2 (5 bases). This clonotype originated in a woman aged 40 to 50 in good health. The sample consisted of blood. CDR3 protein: CASRSDLREDTQYF. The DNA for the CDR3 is TGTGCCAGCAGATCCGACCTCCGGGAAGATACGCAGTATTTT.